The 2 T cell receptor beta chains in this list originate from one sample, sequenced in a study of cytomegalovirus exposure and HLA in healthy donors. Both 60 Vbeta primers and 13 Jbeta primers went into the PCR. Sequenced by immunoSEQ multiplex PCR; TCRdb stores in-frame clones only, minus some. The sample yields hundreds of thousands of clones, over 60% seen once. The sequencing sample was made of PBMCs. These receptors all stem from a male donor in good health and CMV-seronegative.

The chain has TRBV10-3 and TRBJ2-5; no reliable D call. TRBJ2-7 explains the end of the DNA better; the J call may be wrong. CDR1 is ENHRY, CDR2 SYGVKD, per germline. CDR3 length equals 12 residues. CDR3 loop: CAIREESYEQYF. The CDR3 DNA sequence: TGTGCCATTAGAGAGGAATCCTACGAGCAGTACTTC.

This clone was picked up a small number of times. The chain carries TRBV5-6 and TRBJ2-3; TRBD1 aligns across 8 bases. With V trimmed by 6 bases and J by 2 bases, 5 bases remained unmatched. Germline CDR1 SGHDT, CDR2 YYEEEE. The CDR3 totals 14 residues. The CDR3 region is CASISQGDTDTQYF. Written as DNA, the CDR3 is TGTGCCAGCATATCACAGGGGGACACAGATACGCAGTATTTT.